This T cell receptor (beta chain) was captured in a study of TIL therapy for anti-PD-1-resistant metastatic lung cancer. Background on the study: Progressing patients received lymphodepletion, expanded TIL infusion and IL-2. Median tumor PD-L1 proportion score was under 6.5%. By whole-exome sequencing, median non-synonymous tumor mutation burden was roughly 1.4 mutations per megabase.

This clone is a singleton in its sample. The antigen is undetermined. The immunoSEQ assay was v3. The method was immunoSEQ multiplex PCR; TCRdb's version includes in-frame clones alone and lacks a portion of them. Altogether approximately 45,000 clones are present, roughly 78% being singletons, with the ten largest covering more than 12%. The V gene's germline CDR1 is SGHTA and CDR2 FQGNSA. J lost 2 bases, V lost 1 base, and 5 bases had no gene match. The CDR3 covers 15 residues. Study results and limitations: This highly selected cohort may not generalize to typical lung cancer patients.

Documented time point: pre-treatment sample, taken before nivolumab and TIL therapy. The rearrangement links TRBV7-2 to TRBJ2-7; TRBD1 agrees at 7 bases. Specimen: blood, collected at baseline. This TCR was sampled from a man aged 70 or older with non-small cell lung cancer. The CDR3 region is CASSLDTGAAYEQYF. Written as DNA, the CDR3 is TGTGCCAGCAGCTTAGATACAGGGGCCGCCTACGAGCAGTACTTC.